A selection of T cell receptor beta chains follows, all from one sample in a study of shared clonotypes between healthy human individuals. Clones were read by immunoSEQ multiplex PCR, and TCRdb kept only the in-frame ones, dropping some. Here the sample spans 630,000 or so clones, about 98% being singletons. The sequenced material came from naive CD8+ T cells sorted from blood. The source of these receptors is a man aged 25-45 years in good health. CDR3s include the opening cysteine and the closing phenylalanine or tryptophan. The D gene is left open where the match is weak. Size tells how often a clone was seen (once, few, many) or the class of an expanded clone, and some rows leave it out.

.,.,TRBJ1-2,TRBV6-1,CASSERGGLYGYTF,TGTGCCAGCAGTGAACGGGGTGGTTTGTATGGCTACACCTTC
once,.,TRBJ1-4,TRBV7-2,CASSLALPTNEKLFF,TGTGCCAGCAGCTTAGCACTACCAACTAATGAAAAACTGTTTTTT
.,.,TRBJ1-2,TRBV27,CASSFQVNYGYTF,TGTGCCAGCAGTTTTCAGGTCAACTATGGCTACACCTTC
.,TRBD2,TRBJ2-1,TRBV30,CAWSVGLGLAGVREQFF,TGTGCCTGGAGTGTAGGTTTGGGGCTAGCGGGAGTTCGGGAGCAGTTCTTC
.,.,TRBJ2-7,TRBV27,CASSLSGSLYEQYF,TGTGCCAGCAGTTTATCGGGCAGCCTCTACGAGCAGTACTTC
.,.,TRBJ2-7,TRBV11-2,CASSLFGGYEQYF,TGTGCCAGCAGCTTATTTGGTGGTTACGAGCAGTACTTC
.,.,TRBJ2-7,TRBV5-1,CASSLVSLYEQYF,TGCGCCAGCAGCTTGGTTAGCCTCTACGAGCAGTACTTC
.,.,TRBJ1-1,TRBV6-5,CASSLSQGPWTEAFF,TGTGCCAGCAGCCTAAGCCAGGGTCCCTGGACTGAAGCTTTCTTT
.,TRBD1,TRBJ2-4,TRBV5-5,CASSMGQGQNIQYF,TGTGCCAGCAGCATGGGACAGGGCCAAAACATTCAGTACTTC
.,TRBD2,TRBJ2-1,TRBV7-9,CASDREAEGRAAFF,TGTGCCAGCGACCGGGAGGCGGAGGGAAGGGCGGCATTCTTC
.,.,TRBJ2-5,TRBV7-9,CASSLSGETQYF,TGTGCCAGCAGCTTGTCCGGAGAGACCCAGTACTTC
.,.,TRBJ2-5,TRBV6-4,CASSATGPQETQYF,TGTGCCAGCAGTGCGACAGGCCCTCAAGAGACCCAGTACTTC
.,.,TRBJ2-1,TRBV29-1,CSVEGRGSRGIEQFF,TGCAGCGTTGAGGGCAGAGGTAGCAGGGGAATCGAGCAGTTCTTC
.,TRBD2,TRBJ2-3,TRBV7-9,CASRSGTSGTAPLDTQYF,TGTGCCAGCAGGTCCGGGACTAGCGGGACAGCCCCACTAGATACGCAGTATTTT
.,.,TRBJ2-3,TRBV27,CASRLLGARADTQYF,TGTGCCAGCAGGTTACTCGGGGCCAGGGCAGATACGCAGTATTTT
.,TRBD2,TRBJ2-7,TRBV18,CASSPGGLAGGPLPYEQYF,TGTGCCAGCTCACCGGGGGGACTAGCGGGAGGGCCTCTACCCTACGAGCAGTACTTC
.,.,TRBJ1-2,TRBV28,CASSFGANDGYGYTF,TGTGCCAGCAGTTTTGGGGCTAATGATGGCTATGGCTACACCTTC
once,.,TRBJ1-2,TRBV7-9,CASSREALNYGYTF,TGTGCCAGCAGCCGAGAGGCCCTTAACTATGGCTACACCTTC